A single sample is the source of the 9 T cell receptor beta chains below, sequenced in a study of blood T cells in healthy people across ages. PCR was performed a second time for about 7 to 12 cycles using a sample-barcoded 5' primer and a J-beta primer mix. Via MiXCR, TCRdb re-called the 5' RACE reads, giving one row per CDR3 protein. The sample lists hundreds of thousands of distinct CDR3 sequences, roughly half occurring once. The specimen was blood. The receptor set was obtained from a man aged 55 to 70 in good health.

The chain links TRBV20-1 to TRBJ1-2; 7 bases line up with TRBD1. V lost 5 bases and J lost 2; bases outside the gene matches: 8. The CDR3 has 14 amino acids. Germline assignment: CDR1 DFQATT and CDR2 SNEGSKA (reference sequence). CDR3 residues: CSALSMGQNYGYTF. CDR3 nucleotide sequence: TGCAGTGCTTTAAGCATGGGACAGAACTATGGCTACACCTTC.

In its sample, this clonotype was seen many times. V usage is TRBV7-2 and J usage is TRBJ1-2; no definite D call. This CDR3 region has 15 residues. Trimming took off 1 base at V and 2 bases at J, with 11 bases between the two ends. Germline lookup yields CDR1 SGHTA and CDR2 FQGNSA. The CDR3 is CASSLVATSNYGYTF. The CDR3 coding sequence is TGTGCCAGCAGCTTAGTGGCAACTAGCAACTATGGCTACACCTTC.

This clonotype was counted ten times or more. V gene TRBV6-2 or TRBV6-3 combines with J gene TRBJ2-4, with D perhaps TRBD1 or TRBD2 (5 bases each). The CDR3 has 14 amino acids. Germline V gene sequence: CDR1 MNHEY, CDR2 SVGEGT. Trimming took off 2 bases at V and 7 bases at J, with 12 bases between the two ends. The CDR3 coding sequence is TGTGCCAGCAGTTACCGGAATGAGGGGAACATTCAGTACTTC. Translation: CASSYRNEGNIQYF.

This clonotype has only one observation. The chain carries TRBV20-1 and TRBJ2-3, with TRBD2 identical over 12 bases. CDR3 length: 14 residues. Germline CDR1 DFQATT, CDR2 SNEGSKA (reference sequence). V trimming: 5 bases; J trimming: 6 bases; junction bases outside the gene matches: 6. The CDR3 is CSARTSGNADTQYF. CDR3 nucleotides: TGCAGTGCTCGGACTAGCGGGAATGCGGATACGCAGTATTTT.

The V call is TRBV30, the J call TRBJ1-2; D is possibly TRBD1 (5 bases). V was shortened by 2 bases and J by 4 bases, with 17 bases between the two germline ends. Germline V gene lookup returns CDR1 GTSNPN and CDR2 SVGIG (reference sequence). The CDR3 sequence is 15 residues long. CDR3: CAWSLSGGWGYGYTF. As DNA, the CDR3 is TGTGCCTGGAGTTTATCCGGGGGTTGGGGCTATGGCTACACCTTC. Complete variable domain (other parts from reference TRBV30 and TRBJ1-2): SQTIHQWPATLVQPVGSPLSLECTVEGTSNPNLYWYRQAAGRGLQLLFYSVGIGQISSEVPQNLSASRPQDRQFILSSKKLLLSDSGFYLCAWSLSGGWGYGYTFGSGTRLTVV.

This clonotype was picked up a small number of times. The CDR3 spells CSATGLAGVYEQYF. In DNA form, the CDR3 reads TGCAGTGCTACGGGACTAGCGGGAGTTTACGAGCAGTACTTC. The chain carries TRBV20-1 and TRBJ2-4; the match to TRBD2 covers 14 bases. The J call may be wrong; the DNA end is better matched by TRBJ2-7. CDR1 is DFQATT and CDR2 is SNEGSKA in the germline V gene (reference sequence). This CDR3 contains 14 residues.

This clonotype occurred a few times. V and J are TRBV15 and TRBJ1-2, with a weak D call TRBD1 (5 bases). The V end lost 0 bases, the J end lost 8 bases, and 19 bases lay between the germline ends. The length of the CDR3 is 16 residues. Germline loops: CDR1 LNHNV, CDR2 YYDKDF (reference sequence). CDR3 sequence reads: CATSRDRGDLPPGYTF. The CDR3 DNA sequence: TGTGCCACCAGCAGAGATCGGGGGGACCTCCCTCCCGGCTACACCTTC.

In its sample, this clonotype was seen a few times. CDR3 nucleotide sequence: TGTGCCAGCAGCTTATCTAGTGAGCAGTTCTTC. It specifies CASSLSSEQFF. The chain uses TRBV7-2 and TRBJ2-1; unclear D gene. Deletions cut 2 bases from V and 9 bases from J, with 5 bases between. The CDR3 has 11 residues. Per the germline V gene, CDR1 is SGHTA and CDR2 is FQGNSA.

CDR3 amino acids: CASSLRQGGETQYF. CDR3 bases: TGTGCCAGCAGCTTAAGACAGGGCGGTGAGACCCAGTACTTC. This sequence joins TRBV11-2 and TRBJ2-5; 7 bases align to TRBD1. Losses at the gene ends were 2 bases for V and 5 bases for J; bases not matched to a gene: 5. CDR3 size: 14 residues. Germline V gene sequence: CDR1 SGHAT, CDR2 FQNNGV.